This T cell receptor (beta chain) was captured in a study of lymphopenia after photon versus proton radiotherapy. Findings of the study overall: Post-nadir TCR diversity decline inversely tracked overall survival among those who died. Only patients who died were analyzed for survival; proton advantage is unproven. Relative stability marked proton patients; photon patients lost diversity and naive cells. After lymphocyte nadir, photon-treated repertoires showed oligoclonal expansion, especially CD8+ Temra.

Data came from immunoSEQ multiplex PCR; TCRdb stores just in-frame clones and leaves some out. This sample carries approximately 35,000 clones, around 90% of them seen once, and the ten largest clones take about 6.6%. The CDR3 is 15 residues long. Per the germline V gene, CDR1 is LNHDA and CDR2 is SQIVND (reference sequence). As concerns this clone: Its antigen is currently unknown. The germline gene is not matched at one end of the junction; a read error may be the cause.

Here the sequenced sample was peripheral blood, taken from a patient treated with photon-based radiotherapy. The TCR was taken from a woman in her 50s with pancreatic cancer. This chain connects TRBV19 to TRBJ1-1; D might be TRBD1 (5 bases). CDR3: CASSLEGPLNTEAFF. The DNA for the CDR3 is TGTGCCAGTAGTCTAGAGGGACCGCTGAACACTGAAGCTTTCTTT.